The 27 T cell receptor beta chains given below trace back to one sample, sequenced in a study of blood T cell repertoires in COVID-19. Repertoires were generated with immunoSEQ multiplex PCR, while TCRdb's copy carries only in-frame clones and drops some. Found here are hundreds of thousands of clones, 83% of them singletons; the top ten hold 7% to 10%. Sequencing was done on a sample of peripheral blood. The receptors were gathered from a woman between 45 and 65 years old with acute or convalescent COVID-19.

The chain is built from TRBV3-1 (or the pseudogene TRBV3-2) and TRBJ1-1; the D gene is possibly TRBD1 (6 bases). The CDR3 sequence is 14 residues long. Trimming removed 4 bases at V and 0 bases at J, with 9 bases between. Germline CDR1 reads LGHDT; CDR2 reads YNNKEL (reference sequence). In nucleotides, the CDR3 is TGTGCCAGCAGCCCGGGACACTTGAACACTGAAGCTTTCTTT. It specifies CASSPGHLNTEAFF.

The chain combines TRBV5-1 with TRBJ2-5, with TRBD2 matching over 11 bases. In germline, CDR1 is SGHRS, CDR2 YFSETQ. The V segment lost 0 bases and the J segment 5 bases; nucleotides outside the gene matches: 9. This CDR3 spans 17 amino acids. The CDR3 loop reads CASSLGLTSGMGETQYF. The CDR3 nucleotides read TGCGCCAGCAGCTTGGGATTGACTAGCGGGATGGGGGAGACCCAGTACTTC.

V and J are TRBV13 and TRBJ1-6; D is unclear. The V and J ends lost 6 bases and 6 bases respectively, with 12 bases between them. The CDR3 is made up of 14 amino acids. The germline V gene has CDR1 PRHDT and CDR2 FYEKMQ (reference sequence). The CDR3 here is CASSPGRGNSPLHF. The CDR3 DNA follows: TGTGCCAGCAGTCCGGGAAGAGGTAATTCACCCCTCCACTTT.

This clone came up once. V and J are TRBV28 and TRBJ2-1; weak D call: TRBD2 (6 bases). The ends were cut back, 10 bases at V and 0 bases at J, with 19 bases in the middle. The germline V gene encodes CDR1 MDHEN and CDR2 SYDVKM. The CDR3 totals 16 residues. The CDR3 region has the DNA TGTGCCACCTACGAATCAGGAGGGAGCTCCTACAATGAGCAGTTCTTC. This codes for CATYESGGSSYNEQFF.

The CDR3 sequence: CASSYRGLASFEQYF. In DNA form, the CDR3 reads TGTGCCAGCAGTTATAGGGGACTAGCTTCATTCGAGCAGTACTTC. The chain links TRBV6-5 to TRBJ2-7, with 9 bases that match TRBD2. V was pared by 3 bases and J by 6 bases, with 9 bases of the junction left unmatched. CDR1 is MNHEY and CDR2 is SVGAGI in the germline V gene. The CDR3 contains 15 residues.

The CDR3 DNA follows: TGTGCCAGCAGTCGACAGGCCCTACTTTTCACCGGGGAGCTGTTTTTT. Translated, it gives CASSRQALLFTGELFF. The J gene is TRBJ2-2, the V gene TRBV6-6, with TRBD1 as a possible D gene (6 bases). The CDR3 has 16 amino acids. Trimming took off 5 bases at V and 4 bases at J, with 17 bases between the two ends. Germline CDR1 and CDR2: MNHNY and SVGAGI (reference sequence).

The chain joins TRBV6-5 to TRBJ1-2, with a tentative D call TRBD1 (6 bases). Trimming shortened V by 0 bases and J by 4 bases, and 9 bases separated the two germline ends. Germline CDR1 is MNHEY and CDR2 is SVGAGI. The CDR3 consists of 14 residues. CDR3 in amino acids: CASSYSGQSYGYTF. Here the CDR3 DNA reads TGTGCCAGCAGTTACTCGGGACAAAGCTATGGCTACACCTTC.

The V call is TRBV7-9, the J call TRBJ2-7, with a tentative D call TRBD1 (6 bases). The CDR3 sequence is 14 residues long. Per the germline V gene, CDR1 is SEHNR and CDR2 is FQNEAQ (reference sequence). Trimming took off 3 bases at V and 5 bases at J, with 14 bases between the two ends. The CDR3 loop reads CASSFLDSPDEQYF. DNA of the CDR3: TGTGCCAGCAGCTTTTTGGACAGCCCGGACGAGCAGTACTTC.

The gene calls are TRBV3-1 (or the pseudogene TRBV3-2) and TRBJ2-3, with TRBD2 matching 7 bases. The CDR3 consists of 14 residues. Trimming took 4 bases from V and 2 from J; bases not matched to a gene: 3. Germline CDR1 reads LGHDT; CDR2 reads YNNKEL (reference sequence). In DNA form, the CDR3 reads TGTGCCAGCAGCCCGGGGACTAACACAGATACGCAGTATTTT. Translation: CASSPGTNTDTQYF.

CDR3 protein: CASSLAGVVYEQYF. The CDR3 DNA is TGTGCCAGTAGTCTAGCGGGAGTGGTCTACGAGCAGTACTTC. This chain uses TRBV19 with TRBJ2-7; 10 bases fit TRBD2. The CDR3 contains 14 residues. Looked up from germline, CDR1 is LNHDA and CDR2 is SQIVND (reference sequence). The trim removed 5 bases at V and 3 bases at J, leaving 4 bases unmatched.

The CDR3 protein is CASSLQAGNTGELFF. CDR3 in DNA: TGCGCCAGCAGCTTGCAAGCGGGGAACACCGGGGAGCTGTTTTTT. The V gene is TRBV5-1, the J gene TRBJ2-2; possible D gene TRBD2, 6 bases. This CDR3 has 15 amino acids. Trimming took 1 base from V and 1 from J, leaving 8 bases between them. Looked up from germline, CDR1 is SGHRS and CDR2 is YFSETQ.

The table lists this clone with a count of one. The chain joins TRBV9 to TRBJ2-1, with 11 nucleotides matching TRBD2. CDR3 size: 16 residues. After removal of 0 bases from V and 7 bases from J, the junction contained 6 bases not matched to a gene. The germline CDR1 and CDR2 sequences are SGDLS and YYNGEE. This CDR3 is CASSVVLAGVLNEQFF. CDR3 DNA: TGTGCCAGCAGCGTAGTACTAGCGGGAGTTCTGAATGAGCAGTTCTTC.

This chain uses TRBV12-3 or TRBV12-4 with TRBJ1-5, with no clear D. The V end lost 4 bases, the J end lost 4 bases, and 8 bases lay between the germline ends. The CDR3 runs 13 residues. The CDR3 DNA is TGTGCCAGCAGTTGGCGGGAGAATCAGCCCCAGCATTTT. Protein: CASSWRENQPQHF.

The chain couples TRBV19 to TRBJ2-3; D remains ambiguous. Per germline, CDR1 LNHDA and CDR2 SQIVND (reference sequence). CDR3 length equals 13 residues. V lost 1 base to trimming and J lost 4 bases, with 6 bases between them. CDR3 in amino acids: CASSIAFSDTQYF. The CDR3 coding sequence is TGTGCCAGTAGTATAGCGTTCTCAGATACGCAGTATTTT.

The chain recombines TRBV28 with TRBJ2-7; 9 positions match TRBD2. The junction had 9 bases not matched to a gene; V was cut back by 5 bases and J by 1 base. The germline V gene has CDR1 MDHEN and CDR2 SYDVKM. This CDR3 is built from 16 residues. Here the CDR3 reads CASSPLTSGLSYEQYF. The CDR3 nucleotides are TGTGCCAGCAGTCCCCTGACTAGCGGCTTATCCTACGAGCAGTACTTC.

This rearrangement joins TRBV28 to TRBJ2-5; 11 bases are a match to TRBD2. V was clipped by 5 bases and J by 5 bases; unmatched bases: 10. The CDR3 extends over 16 amino acids. Germline CDR1 and CDR2: MDHEN and SYDVKM. The CDR3 nucleotides read TGTGCCAGCAGTCCCCTGGCCTCTAGCGGGGGGGAGACCCAGTACTTC. This encodes CASSPLASSGGETQYF.

The chain employs TRBV27 and TRBJ2-7; tentative D call: TRBD2 (6 bases). The V and J ends lost 5 bases and 2 bases respectively, with 19 bases between them. The germline V gene encodes CDR1 MNHEY and CDR2 SMNVEV (reference sequence). The CDR3 loop spans 16 amino acids. CDR3 amino acids: CASSINRDWVPYEQYF. CDR3 DNA: TGTGCCAGCAGTATCAACCGGGACTGGGTCCCCTACGAGCAGTACTTC.

V usage is TRBV13 and J usage is TRBJ1-1; D might be TRBD1 (5 bases). CDR3 length: 15 amino acids. Germline CDR1 PRHDT, CDR2 FYEKMQ (reference sequence). V gave up 6 bases and J gave up 0 bases, with 14 bases separating them. The CDR3 spells CASSYQGVMNTEAFF. The CDR3 nucleotides read TGTGCCAGCAGTTACCAGGGCGTTATGAACACTGAAGCTTTCTTT.

The chain joins TRBV6-1 to TRBJ2-7, with 7 bases lining up with TRBD2. V trimming: 2 bases; J trimming: 4 bases; junction bases outside the gene matches: 11. This CDR3 is 16 amino acids long. Germline lookup yields CDR1 MNHNS and CDR2 SASEGT. CDR3 nucleotide sequence: TGTGCCAGCAGTGAATTGGTGGCGGGAGCGTCGTACGAGCAGTACTTC. This sequence encodes CASSELVAGASYEQYF.

This rearrangement joins TRBV6-2 or TRBV6-3 to TRBJ2-1, with 9 bases matching TRBD1. V shed 6 bases and J 8 bases; nucleotides not matched to a gene: 2. Germline V gene data show CDR1 as MNHEY and CDR2 as SVGEGT. The CDR3 is 12 residues long. The CDR3 is CASSWTGDEQFF. CDR3 DNA: TGTGCCAGCAGCTGGACAGGGGATGAGCAGTTCTTC.

CDR3 coding DNA: TGCGCCAGCAGCCAGGACCCAGGGGGAGTAGGAAACACCATATATTTT. Translated, it gives CASSQDPGGVGNTIYF. This chain connects TRBV5-1 to TRBJ1-3; 7 bases fit TRBD1. With V trimmed by 4 bases and J by 4 bases, 11 bases remained unmatched. The V gene's germline CDR1 is SGHRS and CDR2 YFSETQ. The CDR3 runs 16 residues.

This clone occurred a few times. The chain links TRBV12-3 or TRBV12-4 to TRBJ1-2; 10 positions match TRBD1. The junction had 6 bases not matched to a gene; V was cut back by 6 bases and J by 8 bases. The CDR3 consists of 13 residues. The CDR3 DNA is TGTGCCAGCAGCCCACGGGACAGGGGAGGCTACACCTTC. It is translated as CASSPRDRGGYTF.

The chain links TRBV25-1 to TRBJ2-3; D not certain. The CDR3 runs to 13 residues. V gave up 3 bases and J gave up 2 bases, with 6 bases separating them. From germline, CDR1 is MGHDK and CDR2 SYGVNS. The CDR3 DNA is TGTGCCAGCAGTGACCCTTACACAGATACGCAGTATTTT. Its translation is CASSDPYTDTQYF.

This clone occurred many times. The chain links TRBV5-1 to TRBJ2-3, with 10 bases identical to TRBD2. Looked up from germline, CDR1 is SGHRS and CDR2 is YFSETQ. Trimming cost V 0 bases and J 6 bases; bases outside gene matches: 7. The CDR3 spans 16 residues. The CDR3 loop reads CASSLASGSGVDTQYF. DNA for the CDR3: TGCGCCAGCAGCTTGGCTAGCGGGAGTGGTGTGGATACGCAGTATTTT.

The chain uses TRBV3-1 (or the pseudogene TRBV3-2) and TRBJ1-2, with 7 bases matching TRBD1. The V and J ends lost 3 bases and 5 bases, in that order; junction bases with no gene match: 9. The CDR3 spans 15 residues. Germline V gene sequence: CDR1 LGHDT, CDR2 YNNKEL (reference sequence). The CDR3 region is CASSHAYGTEYGYTF. The CDR3 DNA follows: TGTGCCAGCAGCCATGCATACGGGACAGAGTATGGCTACACCTTC.

This sequence joins TRBV5-1 and TRBJ2-7, with 8 bases identical to TRBD1. Germline CDR1 is SGHRS and CDR2 is YFSETQ. The CDR3 consists of 18 residues. J gave up 7 bases and V 4 bases, and 22 bases lay outside the gene matches. The chain's CDR3 is CASSQLNSLWTGPSEQYF. CDR3 nucleotide sequence: TGCGCCAGCAGCCAGCTGAATTCCTTGTGGACAGGGCCGTCAGAGCAGTACTTC.

The V call is TRBV7-8, the J call TRBJ1-2; D is perhaps TRBD1 (6 bases). This CDR3 region has 14 residues. Between the trimmed V and J ends, which lost 5 bases and 2 bases, there was a span of 12 bases. Germline V gives CDR1 SGHVS, CDR2 FQNEAQ. In DNA, the CDR3 is TGTGCCAGCAGCCCCGGGACACAGAACTATGGCTACACCTTC. It codes for CASSPGTQNYGYTF.